The next 7 T cell receptor beta chains were all read from a single sample in a study of response to subunit inactivated influenza vaccine. TCRdb called the RT-PCR reads again in MiXCR, with one record for every CDR3 protein. The table includes hundreds of thousands of distinct CDR3 sequences, 16% detected once. Material: CD4+ T cells sorted from PBMCs, obtained less than 30 months after vaccination. The receptors originated from a man in his fifties or sixties who received an inactivated influenza vaccine.

The table lists this clonotype with a count of one. The V and J genes are TRBV6-2 or TRBV6-3 and TRBJ1-2, with 8 bases matching TRBD1. The CDR3 consists of 16 residues. The junction had 9 bases not matched to a gene; V was cut back by 2 bases and J by 4 bases. The germline V gene encodes CDR1 MNHEY and CDR2 SVGEGT. CDR3 DNA sequence: TGTGCCAGCAGTTACGCCGGGACAGGCTTACGCTATGGCTACACCTTC. Its protein is CASSYAGTGLRYGYTF.

This chain joins TRBV11-2 and TRBJ2-1, with D unresolved. The length of the CDR3 is 15 residues. Per germline, CDR1 SGHAT and CDR2 FQNNGV. The V end was cut by 0 bases, the J end by 6 bases, with 12 bases between. CDR3 residues: CASSLDGPAFNEQFF. The CDR3 nucleotides are TGTGCCAGCAGCTTAGACGGTCCGGCTTTCAATGAGCAGTTCTTC.

This clonotype was picked up a small number of times. The chain links TRBV20-1 to TRBJ2-2, with 7 bases matching TRBD2. This CDR3 is built from 14 residues. Germline CDR1 is DFQATT and CDR2 is SNEGSKA (reference sequence). J was trimmed by 5 bases and V by 7 bases; bases with no gene match: 10. This CDR3 reads CSVLRAGVTGELFF. The CDR3 DNA reads as TGCAGTGTCCTTCGGGCGGGAGTTACCGGGGAGCTGTTTTTT.

The chain joins TRBV7-2 to TRBJ1-1, with D possibly TRBD1 on 6 matching bases. Germline V CDR1 and CDR2: SGHTA, FQGNSA. V was clipped by 1 base and J by 0 bases, with 15 bases between them. This CDR3 comprises 17 residues. CDR3 region: CASSLGLVGQMNTEAFF. The CDR3 nucleotides are TGTGCCAGCAGCTTAGGGCTAGTAGGACAGATGAACACTGAAGCTTTCTTT. The entire variable domain, with the rest obtained from reference TRBV7-2 and TRBJ1-1, is as follows: GAGVSQSPSNKVTEKGKDVELRCDPISGHTALYWYRQSLGQGLEFLIYFQGNSAPDKSGLPSDRFSAERTGGSVSTLTIQRTQQEDSAVYLCASSLGLVGQMNTEAFFGQGTRLTVV.

This clonotype was recorded a few times. The chain links TRBV14 to TRBJ2-3; D possibly uses TRBD1 or TRBD2 (6 bases each). CDR1 and CDR2 from the germline V gene are SGHDN and FVKESK. The CDR3 is 14 residues long. Trimming removed 0 bases at V and 7 bases at J, with 11 bases between. CDR3 in DNA: TGTGCCAGCAGCCAAGATAGGGGGGCCCATACGCAGTATTTT. This codes for CASSQDRGAHTQYF.

The V and J genes are TRBV4-3 and TRBJ2-1; D is ambiguous. This CDR3 spans 13 amino acids. V was trimmed by 4 bases and J by 9 bases, leaving 13 bases between them. In germline, CDR1 is LGHNA, CDR2 YSLEER. The CDR3 sequence: CASSLLPEVEQFF. The CDR3 DNA reads as TGCGCCAGCAGCCTCCTCCCAGAGGTTGAGCAGTTCTTC.

The J gene is TRBJ2-7, the V gene TRBV25-1, with D possibly TRBD1 on 5 matching bases. Germline V gene lookup returns CDR1 MGHDK and CDR2 SYGVNS. The CDR3 has 12 residues. V lost 4 bases and J 5 bases, leaving 9 bases between the germline ends. CDR3 coding DNA: TGTGCCAGCAGTGCTGCAGGGAACGAGCAGTACTTC. It encodes CASSAAGNEQYF.